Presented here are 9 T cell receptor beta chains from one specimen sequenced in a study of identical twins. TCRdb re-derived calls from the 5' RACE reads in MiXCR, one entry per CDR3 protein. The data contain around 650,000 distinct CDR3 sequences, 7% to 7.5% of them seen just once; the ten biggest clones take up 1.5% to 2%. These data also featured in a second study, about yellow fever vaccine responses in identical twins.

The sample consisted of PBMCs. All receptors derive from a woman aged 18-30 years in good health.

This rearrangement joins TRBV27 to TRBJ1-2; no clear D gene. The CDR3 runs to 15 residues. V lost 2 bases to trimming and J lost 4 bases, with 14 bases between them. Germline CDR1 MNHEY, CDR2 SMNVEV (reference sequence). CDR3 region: CASSLAPSGAYGYTF. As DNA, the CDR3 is TGTGCCAGCAGTTTAGCTCCCAGTGGAGCCTATGGCTACACCTTC.

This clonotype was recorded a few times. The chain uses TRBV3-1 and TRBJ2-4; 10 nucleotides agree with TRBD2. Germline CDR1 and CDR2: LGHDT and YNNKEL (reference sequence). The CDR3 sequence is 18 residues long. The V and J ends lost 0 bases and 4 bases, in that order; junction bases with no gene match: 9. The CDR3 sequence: CASSQDSPGLATKNIQYF. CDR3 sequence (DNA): TGTGCCAGCAGCCAAGATTCCCCGGGACTAGCGACAAAAAACATTCAGTACTTC.

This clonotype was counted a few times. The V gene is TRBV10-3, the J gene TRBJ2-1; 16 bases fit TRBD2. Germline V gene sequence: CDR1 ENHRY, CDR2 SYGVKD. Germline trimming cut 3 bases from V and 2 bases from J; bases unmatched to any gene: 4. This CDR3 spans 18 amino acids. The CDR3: CAISESGTSGGAYNEQFF. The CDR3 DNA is TGTGCCATCAGTGAATCCGGGACTAGCGGGGGGGCCTACAATGAGCAGTTCTTC.

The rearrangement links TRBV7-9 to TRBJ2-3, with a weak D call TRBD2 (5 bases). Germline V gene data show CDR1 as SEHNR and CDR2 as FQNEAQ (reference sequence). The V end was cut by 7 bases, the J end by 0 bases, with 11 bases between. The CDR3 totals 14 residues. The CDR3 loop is CASTPTTSTDTQYF. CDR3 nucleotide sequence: TGTGCCAGCACCCCGACTACTAGCACAGATACGCAGTATTTT.

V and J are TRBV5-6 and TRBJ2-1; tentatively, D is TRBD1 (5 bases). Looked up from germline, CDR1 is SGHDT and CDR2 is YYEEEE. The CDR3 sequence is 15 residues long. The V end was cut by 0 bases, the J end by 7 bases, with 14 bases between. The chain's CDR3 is CASSLGTWVRNEQFF. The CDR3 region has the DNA TGTGCCAGCAGCTTGGGGACATGGGTCAGAAATGAGCAGTTCTTC.

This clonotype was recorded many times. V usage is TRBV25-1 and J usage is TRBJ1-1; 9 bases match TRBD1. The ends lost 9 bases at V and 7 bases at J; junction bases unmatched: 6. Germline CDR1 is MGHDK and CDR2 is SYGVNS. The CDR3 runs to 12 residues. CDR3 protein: CASGTGLGEAFF. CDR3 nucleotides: TGTGCCAGTGGGACAGGGTTGGGTGAAGCTTTCTTT. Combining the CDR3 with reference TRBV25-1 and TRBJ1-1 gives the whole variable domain EADIYQTPRYLVIGTGKKITLECSQTMGHDKMYWYQQDPGMELHLIHYSYGVNSTEKGDLSSESTVSRIRTEHFPLTLESARPSHTSQYLCASGTGLGEAFFGQGTRLTVV.

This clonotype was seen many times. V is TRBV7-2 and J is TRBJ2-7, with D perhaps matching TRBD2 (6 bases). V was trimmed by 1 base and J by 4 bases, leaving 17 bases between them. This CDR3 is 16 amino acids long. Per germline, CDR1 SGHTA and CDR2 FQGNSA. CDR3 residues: CASSLVTRGSGYEQYF. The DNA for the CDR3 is TGTGCCAGCAGCTTAGTCACTCGGGGGAGTGGATACGAGCAGTACTTC.

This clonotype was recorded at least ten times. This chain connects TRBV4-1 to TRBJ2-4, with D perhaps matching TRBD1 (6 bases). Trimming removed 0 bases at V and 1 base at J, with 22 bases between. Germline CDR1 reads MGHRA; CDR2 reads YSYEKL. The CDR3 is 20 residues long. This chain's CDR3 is CASSQDRVGLGGLAKNIQYF. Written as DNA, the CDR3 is TGCGCCAGCAGCCAAGATAGGGTGGGGTTAGGGGGTCTGGCCAAAAACATTCAGTACTTC.

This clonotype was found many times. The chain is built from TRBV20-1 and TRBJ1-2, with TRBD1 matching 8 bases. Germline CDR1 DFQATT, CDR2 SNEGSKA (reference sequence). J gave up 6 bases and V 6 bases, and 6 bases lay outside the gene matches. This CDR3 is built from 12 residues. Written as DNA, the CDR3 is TGCAGTGCCCCCGGACAGGGTAATGGCTACACCTTC. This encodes CSAPGQGNGYTF.